The 7 T cell receptor beta chains listed next were all sequenced from one sample in a study of radiation and T cells in renal cell carcinoma. Time point in this sample: baseline pretreatment blood. Treatment defined: 15 Gy SBRT to primary tumor, nephrectomy 4 weeks later. Sequenced by immunoSEQ multiplex PCR; TCRdb stores in-frame clones only, minus some. The repertoire includes over 45,000 clones, over 70% of them detected once, and 6% to 8% sits in the top ten. This specimen consisted of blood, obtained from a patient whose treatment included radiotherapy and nephrectomy. These receptors came from a man aged 55 to 70 with renal cell carcinoma.

V usage is TRBV30 and J usage is TRBJ2-5; unclear D gene. Trimming shortened V by 0 bases and J by 5 bases, and 10 bases separated the two germline ends. The CDR3 covers 13 residues. The germline V gene encodes CDR1 GTSNPN and CDR2 SVGIG (reference sequence). In DNA, the CDR3 is TGTGCCTGGAGTGTTTCTGGTGCGGAGACCCAGTACTTC. Its protein is CAWSVSGAETQYF. The full variable domain, in which reference TRBV30 and TRBJ2-5 provide the parts outside the CDR3, is SQTIHQWPATLVQPVGSPLSLECTVEGTSNPNLYWYRQAAGRGLQLLFYSVGIGQISSEVPQNLSASRPQDRQFILSSKKLLLSDSGFYLCAWSVSGAETQYFGPGTRLLVL.

In this sample, this clone turned up a few times. CDR3 amino acids: CATTGRVAEAFF. CDR3 in DNA: TGTGCCACCACAGGGAGAGTCGCTGAAGCTTTCTTT. The genes are TRBV28 and TRBJ1-1; TRBD1 is a possible D gene (6 bases). This CDR3 has 12 amino acids. V shed 10 bases and J shed 6 bases, with 15 bases lying between them. Looked up from germline, CDR1 is MDHEN and CDR2 is SYDVKM. Filled out from reference TRBV28 and TRBJ1-1, the complete variable domain reads DVKVTQSSRYLVKRTGEKVFLECVQDMDHENMFWYRQDPGLGLRLIYFSYDVKMKEKGDIPEGYSVSREKKERFSLILESASTNQTSMYLCATTGRVAEAFFGQGTRLTVV.

The chain uses TRBV27 and TRBJ2-1; 8 bases match TRBD2. CDR3 length: 13 residues. Germline-derived CDR1 and CDR2 are MNHEY and SMNVEV (reference sequence). With 6 bases clipped from V and 8 bases from J, the junction kept 6 bases outside the gene matches. This chain's CDR3 is CASRIAGRDEQFF. The CDR3 DNA sequence: TGTGCCAGCAGAATAGCGGGAAGGGATGAGCAGTTCTTC.

The rearrangement joins TRBV19 to TRBJ1-1, with 7 bases fitting TRBD1. V trimming: 7 bases; J trimming: 1 base; junction bases outside the gene matches: 9. The CDR3 totals 15 residues. Germline V lookup: CDR1 LNHDA, CDR2 SQIVND (reference sequence). In DNA form, the CDR3 reads TGTGCCAGTACCAAGGGGACAGCGCAGAACACTGAAGCTTTCTTT. Amino acids: CASTKGTAQNTEAFF.

The gene calls are TRBV11-2 and TRBJ2-3, with D possibly called TRBD1 or TRBD2 (5 bases each). The CDR3 runs to 16 residues. Trimming took 5 bases from V and 2 from J, leaving 17 bases between them. CDR1 is SGHAT and CDR2 is FQNNGV in the germline V gene. The CDR3 DNA sequence: TGTGCCAGCAGCCCCATGATCTGGGGGAACACAGATACGCAGTATTTT. Amino acid sequence: CASSPMIWGNTDTQYF.

This clone was picked up a small number of times. The rearrangement joins TRBV5-5 to TRBJ2-5; no reliable D call. The CDR3 is 14 amino acids. Trimming removed 0 bases from V and 0 bases from J, with 6 bases in between. Germline lookup yields CDR1 SGHKS and CDR2 YYEKEE (reference sequence). The CDR3 DNA reads as TGTGCCAGCAGCTTGGCCCCAGACCAAGAGACCCAGTACTTC. As protein: CASSLAPDQETQYF.

This chain connects TRBV5-1 to TRBJ2-3; 10 bases agree with TRBD2. Germline values: CDR1 SGHRS, CDR2 YFSETQ. Trimming at V came to 0 bases and at J to 5 bases, leaving 18 bases not matched to a gene. This CDR3 contains 20 residues. The CDR3 loop is CASSLDWASGRAFWEDTQYF. The CDR3 bases are TGCGCCAGCAGCTTGGATTGGGCTAGCGGGAGAGCCTTCTGGGAAGATACGCAGTATTTT. Supplemented by reference TRBV5-1 and TRBJ2-3, the full variable domain reads KAGVTQTPRYLIKTRGQQVTLSCSPISGHRSVSWYQQTPGQGLQFLFEYFSETQRNKGNFPGRFSGRQFSNSRSEMNVSTLELGDSALYLCASSLDWASGRAFWEDTQYFGPGTRLTVL.